The subject of this entry is one TCR beta chain. Its matching antigen is unknown. The PCR employed 60 Vbeta primers together with 13 Jbeta primers. The repertoire was sequenced with immunoSEQ multiplex PCR; TCRdb's copy has only in-frame clones and lacks some. Listed are some 120,000 clones; roughly 2% falls within the top ten. This record belongs to a study of cytomegalovirus exposure and HLA in healthy donors. Whole-study results and caveats: Relative to equally common others, HLA-associated TCR beta chains showed greater clonal expansion in a later analysis. A link between a missense DCLRE1C variant and TCR beta V- and J-gene trimming emerged from a later analysis.

The CDR3 totals 15 residues. Unmatched junction bases numbered 0, after V lost 1 base and J lost 3 bases. Germline V CDR1 and CDR2: LNHDA, SQIVND (reference sequence). The chain couples TRBV19 to TRBJ1-4; 9 positions match TRBD1. The TCR comes from a woman aged 60-75 years in good health and CMV-seronegative. The sample comprised PBMCs. Here the CDR3 DNA reads TGTGCCAGTAGTATAGGACAGGGGGCTAATGAAAAACTGTTTTTT. This translates into CASSIGQGANEKLFF.